This TCR beta chain was identified in a study of T cells of healthy individuals. Germline CDR1 SGHRS, CDR2 YFSETQ. This CDR3 comprises 15 residues. V lost 4 bases, J lost 3 bases, and 4 bases stayed unmatched. Using its own MiXCR run on the 5' RACE reads, TCRdb lists one record per CDR3 protein. The repertoire holds more than 60,000 distinct CDR3 sequences, with 15% to 20% as singletons. The chain combines TRBV5-1 with TRBJ2-2; TRBD1 matches at 9 bases. The TCR originated in a human donor in good health. CDR3 nucleotide sequence: TGCGCCAGCAGCGGGGACAGGGTGGACACCGGGGAGCTGTTTTTT. Protein: CASSGDRVDTGELFF.